This T cell receptor beta chain was sequenced in a study of blood T cells in healthy people across ages. Aged about 6 to 95, donors were systemically healthy Caucasians from Russia. Findings of the study overall: Aged donors had fewer naive CD4+ cells and lower diversity than long-lived donors. Estimated diversity across one million T cells was deemed an underestimate.

Germline CDR1 reads DFQATT; CDR2 reads SNEGSKA (reference sequence). Trimming left V 5 bases short and J 9 bases short, with 26 bases between. This CDR3 contains 17 residues. This clonotype was detected ten times or more. Its antigen is currently unknown. Together with a sample-barcoded 5' primer, a J-beta primer mix was included in a second PCR lasting 7 to 11 cycles. TCRdb processed the 5' RACE reads anew with MiXCR; each CDR3 protein has one entry. The sample has over a million distinct CDR3 sequences; under 45% are singletons. The rearrangement links TRBV20-1 to TRBJ1-6; TRBD1 is a possible D gene (6 bases). The clonotype originates from a woman aged 55-69 years in good health. The sequencing input was blood. CDR3 protein: CSAQRGQQLLLGSPLHF. CDR3 bases: TGCAGTGCTCAAAGAGGACAGCAACTCCTGTTGGGTTCACCCCTCCACTTT.